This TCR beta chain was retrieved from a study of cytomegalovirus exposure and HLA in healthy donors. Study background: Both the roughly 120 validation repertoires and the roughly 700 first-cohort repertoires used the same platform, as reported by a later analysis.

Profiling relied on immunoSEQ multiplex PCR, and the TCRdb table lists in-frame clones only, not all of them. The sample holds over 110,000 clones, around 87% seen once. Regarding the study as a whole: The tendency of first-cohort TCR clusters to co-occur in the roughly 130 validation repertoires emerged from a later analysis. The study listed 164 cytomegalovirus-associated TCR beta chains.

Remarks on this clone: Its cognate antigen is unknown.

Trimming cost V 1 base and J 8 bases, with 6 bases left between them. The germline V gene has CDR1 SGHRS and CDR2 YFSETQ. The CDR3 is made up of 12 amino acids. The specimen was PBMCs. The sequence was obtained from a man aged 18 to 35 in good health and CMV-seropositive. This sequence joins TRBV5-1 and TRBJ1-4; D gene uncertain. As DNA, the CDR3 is TGCGCCAGCAGCTTGCCGGGGGAAAAACTGTTTTTT. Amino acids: CASSLPGEKLFF.